The next 18 T cell receptor beta chains were all read from a single sample in a study of metastatic and nonmetastatic thyroid tumors (dated by TCRdb to 2018 to 2021). None of the patients had been given any treatment before thyroid surgery. The library was produced with PCR. The sequencer was an Illumina HiSeq 4000. TCRdb took the public reads, trimmed them with fastp at Q25, ran MiXCR for clone calling and kept in-frame beta chains. Counted in this sample were about 26,000 clones; about 15% of them appeared once. Roughly 3.3% of the sample is in the top ten clones. Sequencing was carried out using blood. The receptors derive from a female donor with papillary thyroid cancer or a benign thyroid nodule (not recorded which). Some clones in this sample may be carry-over from other donors' samples.

This clone has at least ten counts. The rearrangement links TRBV5-6 to TRBJ2-1, with D maybe TRBD1 (6 bases). Germline V gene sequence: CDR1 SGHDT, CDR2 YYEEEE. V shed 2 bases and J shed 9 bases, with 6 bases lying between them. The CDR3 sequence is 11 residues long. The CDR3 DNA reads TGTGCCAGCAGCTTCAGGGGTGAGCAGTTCTTC. Translation: CASSFRGEQFF. Full variable domain (remainder filled in from reference TRBV5-6 and TRBJ2-1): DAGVTQSPTHLIKTRGQQVTLRCSPKSGHDTVSWYQQALGQGPQFIFQYYEEEERQRGNFPDRFSGHQFPNYSSELNVNALLLGDSALYLCASSFRGEQFFGPGTRLTVL.

This clone was recorded at least ten times. The genes are TRBV4-3 and TRBJ1-2; D gene unclear. Between the trimmed V and J ends, which lost 0 bases and 5 bases, there was a span of 13 bases. This CDR3 contains 15 residues. CDR1 and CDR2 (germline): LGHNA, YSLEER. The CDR3 reads CASSQDGNTAYGYTF. CDR3 bases: TGCGCCAGCAGCCAAGATGGTAATACGGCATATGGCTACACCTTC.

V usage is TRBV6-6 and J usage is TRBJ2-3; 9 bases are shared with TRBD2. CDR3 size: 14 residues. Germline assignment: CDR1 MNHNY and CDR2 SVGAGI (reference sequence). Unmatched junction bases numbered 9, after V lost 10 bases and J lost 4 bases. CDR3: CAITYRGRADTQYF. The CDR3 bases are TGTGCCATCACTTACCGCGGGAGGGCAGATACGCAGTATTTT.

This clone was found many times. The chain is built from TRBV4-1 and TRBJ1-5, with 7 nucleotides matching TRBD1. V shed 4 bases, J shed 3 bases, and the junction held 12 bases outside the gene matches. CDR3 size: 17 residues. Germline V gene sequence: CDR1 MGHRA, CDR2 YSYEKL. CDR3: CASSPEIGGQNNQPQHF. CDR3 nucleotides: TGCGCCAGCAGCCCCGAAATTGGGGGACAGAACAATCAGCCCCAGCATTTT.

This clone has only a few counts. The rearrangement links TRBV11-2 to TRBJ1-6, with TRBD1 as a possible D gene (5 bases). This CDR3 has 16 amino acids. Germline CDR1 reads SGHAT; CDR2 reads FQNNGV. Trimming left V 4 bases short and J 7 bases short, with 17 bases between. This CDR3 is CASSWILGVENSPLHF. CDR3 DNA sequence: TGTGCCAGCAGCTGGATCTTGGGGGTTGAAAATTCACCCCTCCACTTT.

This clone came up many times. This chain connects TRBV3-1 to TRBJ2-7; D remains unclear. Germline V lookup: CDR1 LGHDT, CDR2 YNNKEL (reference sequence). The CDR3 runs to 15 residues. The V end was cut by 0 bases, the J end by 0 bases, with 9 bases between. The CDR3 protein is CASSQDRRSSYEQYF. For the CDR3, the DNA is TGTGCCAGCAGCCAAGACCGACGGAGCTCCTACGAGCAGTACTTC.

This clone showed up many times. The sample contains more than one DNA sequence encoding this CDR3. This sequence joins TRBV10-3 and TRBJ1-2, with 7 bases aligning to TRBD1. In germline, CDR1 is ENHRY, CDR2 SYGVKD. The V segment lost 2 bases and the J segment 3 bases; nucleotides outside the gene matches: 0. The CDR3 is 13 residues long. The chain's CDR3 is CAISETGDYGYTF. The CDR3 DNA reads TGTGCCATCAGTGAGACAGGGGACTATGGCTACACCTTC.

Notes on this clone: A much larger clone differs from this one at a single base, so this may be a read error. V is TRBV11-3 and J is TRBJ2-1, with a tentative D call TRBD2 (6 bases). Germline V CDR1 and CDR2: SGHNT, YENEEA. This CDR3 comprises 13 residues. The CDR3 is CASSLSGANEQFF. Here the CDR3 DNA reads TGCGCCAGCAGCTTATCGGGAGCCAATGAGCAGTTCTTC.

The V call is TRBV5-4, the J call TRBJ2-7; weak D call: TRBD1 (6 bases). Looked up from germline, CDR1 is SGHNT and CDR2 is YYREEE (reference sequence). V was trimmed by 4 bases and J by 3 bases, leaving 20 bases between them. The CDR3 is 16 amino acids. The CDR3 sequence is CASSIPSGALNYEQYF. CDR3 in DNA: TGTGCCAGCAGCATACCCTCAGGGGCCCTCAACTACGAGCAGTACTTC.

This clone appeared many times. The rearrangement links TRBV28 to TRBJ1-1; perhaps TRBD1 as D (5 bases). Trimming shortened V by 11 bases and J by 4 bases, and 8 bases separated the two germline ends. The germline V gene has CDR1 MDHEN and CDR2 SYDVKM. The CDR3 runs 10 residues. In nucleotides, the CDR3 is TGTGCCCTCGGGGGCACTGAAGCTTTCTTT. Amino acid sequence: CALGGTEAFF.

This clone was seen ten or more times. V and J are TRBV6-1 and TRBJ1-1; a possible D gene is TRBD1 (6 bases). The germline V gene encodes CDR1 MNHNS and CDR2 SASEGT. CDR3 length equals 12 residues. V shed 8 bases and J shed 4 bases, with 11 bases lying between them. CDR3 sequence: CASQRGGTEAFF. Here the CDR3 DNA reads TGTGCCAGCCAAAGGGGGGGCACTGAAGCTTTCTTT.

Within the sample, this clone is medium-sized. The rearrangement links TRBV11-2 to TRBJ2-7; perhaps TRBD2 as D (6 bases). V lost 5 bases and J 7 bases, leaving 18 bases between the germline ends. The CDR3 runs to 14 residues. The germline CDR1 and CDR2 sequences are SGHAT and FQNNGV. This chain's CDR3 is CASSRISTGAEQYF. CDR3 DNA sequence: TGTGCCAGCAGCCGTATTTCAACGGGAGCTGAGCAGTACTTC.

This clone came up many times. This rearrangement joins TRBV19 to TRBJ2-7, with TRBD1 matching over 7 bases. CDR1 is LNHDA and CDR2 is SQIVND in the germline V gene (reference sequence). V gave up 3 bases and J gave up 2 bases; unmatched junction bases: 7. CDR3 length: 15 amino acids. The CDR3 protein is CASSISTGDPYEQYF. The CDR3 DNA sequence: TGTGCCAGTAGTATCAGCACAGGGGATCCCTACGAGCAGTACTTC.

This clone showed up many times. The chain employs TRBV14 and TRBJ1-1; D remains unclear. V was shortened by 2 bases and J by 1 base, with 5 bases between the two germline ends. CDR3 length equals 13 residues. Germline CDR1 is SGHDN and CDR2 is FVKESK. The DNA for the CDR3 is TGTGCCAGCAGCCAAACACAGAACACTGAAGCTTTCTTT. Its protein is CASSQTQNTEAFF.

This clone has a count of ten or more. The CDR3 protein is CSAGGGADNEQFF. DNA of the CDR3: TGCAGTGCCGGGGGTGGGGCTGACAATGAGCAGTTCTTC. The chain couples TRBV20-1 to TRBJ2-1; possible D gene TRBD2, 6 bases. The CDR3 loop spans 13 amino acids. With 6 bases removed from V and 5 bases from J, the gap between germline ends came to 14 bases. Germline V gives CDR1 DFQATT, CDR2 SNEGSKA (reference sequence).

This clone was found many times. The chain is built from TRBV19 and TRBJ1-5; tentative D call: TRBD1 (6 bases). Germline V gives CDR1 LNHDA, CDR2 SQIVND (reference sequence). This CDR3 is built from 13 residues. Trimming shortened V by 4 bases and J by 2 bases, and 6 bases separated the two germline ends. This CDR3 reads CASSNRGNQPQHF. CDR3 in DNA: TGTGCCAGTAGTAACAGGGGCAATCAGCCCCAGCATTTT.

This clone was seen ten or more times. The same CDR3 also results from other DNA sequences found in this sample. The rearrangement joins TRBV18 to TRBJ2-1, with 9 positions matching TRBD2. The V gene's germline CDR1 is KGHSH and CDR2 LQKENI. The CDR3 runs 15 residues. The V gene end was trimmed by 1 base and the J gene end by 5 bases; junction bases not matched to a gene: 3. The CDR3 sequence: CASSPQSGRHNEQFF. The DNA of the CDR3 is TGTGCCAGCTCACCACAAAGCGGGAGGCACAATGAGCAGTTCTTC.

V usage is TRBV9 and J usage is TRBJ2-3; D may be TRBD2 (6 bases). The CDR3 length is 16 residues. Germline CDR1 is SGDLS and CDR2 is YYNGEE. V was pared by 1 base and J by 3 bases, with 15 bases between. The CDR3 sequence: CASSVSCGIVTDTQYF. The CDR3 DNA sequence: TGTGCCAGCAGCGTATCTTGCGGGATCGTGACAGATACGCAGTATTTT.